The source of this TCR beta chain is a study of cytomegalovirus exposure and HLA in healthy donors. The table lists this clone with a count of one. As yet, its antigen is unknown. Study findings and constraints: Testing in vitro showed three CMV-associated chains specific for CMV antigens.

The study ran its PCR with 60 Vbeta and 13 Jbeta primers. Profiling relied on immunoSEQ multiplex PCR, and the TCRdb table lists in-frame clones only, not all of them. The data show about 120,000 clones, roughly 80% seen once. Germline V gene data show CDR1 as LGHNT and CDR2 as FRNRAP. CDR3 length: 14 amino acids. V trimming: 5 bases; J trimming: 9 bases; junction bases outside the gene matches: 9. The sequence was obtained from a man aged 18-30 years in good health and CMV-seropositive. V usage is TRBV12-5 and J usage is TRBJ2-7; 11 bases match TRBD1. Specimen: PBMCs. CDR3 in DNA: TGTGCTAGTGGTCTAGGACAGGGGGCCTATGGGCAGTACTTC. It translates to CASGLGQGAYGQYF.